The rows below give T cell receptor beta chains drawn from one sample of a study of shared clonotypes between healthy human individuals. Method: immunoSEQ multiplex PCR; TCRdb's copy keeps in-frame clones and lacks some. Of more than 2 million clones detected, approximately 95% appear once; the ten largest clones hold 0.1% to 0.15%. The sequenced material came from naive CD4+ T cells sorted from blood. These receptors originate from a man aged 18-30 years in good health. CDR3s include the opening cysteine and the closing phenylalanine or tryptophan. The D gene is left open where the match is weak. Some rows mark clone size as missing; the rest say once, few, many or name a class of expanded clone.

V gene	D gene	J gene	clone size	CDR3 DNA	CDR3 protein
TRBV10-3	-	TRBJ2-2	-	TGTGCCATCAGTGCAGCGGCCCTTCTAAAGGAGCTGTTTTTT	CAISAAALLKELFF
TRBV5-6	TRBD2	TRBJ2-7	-	TGTGCCAGCAGCCGAACTAGCGTCCCCTACGAGCAGTACTTC	CASSRTSVPYEQYF
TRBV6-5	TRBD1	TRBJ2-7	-	TGTGCCAGCAGTCCTCGGACAGGGTGGTCCTACGAGCAGTACTTC	CASSPRTGWSYEQYF
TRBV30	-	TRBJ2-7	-	TGTGCCTGGAATCTACAGGGCATTAGGTCCTACGAGCAGTACTTC	CAWNLQGIRSYEQYF
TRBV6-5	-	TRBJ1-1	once	TGTGCCACTAGAAGCCTGAACACTGAAGCTTTCTTT	CATRSLNTEAFF
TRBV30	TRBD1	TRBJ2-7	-	TGTGCCCTGGCGACAGGGGACTCCTACGAGCAGTACTTC	CALATGDSYEQYF
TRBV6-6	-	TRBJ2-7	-	TGTGCCAGCCGCCCCAGGGGGGAACAGGTGGGAGAGCAGTACTTC	CASRPRGEQVGEQYF
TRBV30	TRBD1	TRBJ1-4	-	TGTGCCTGGAGCGTCGGACAGGGGGGAAATGAAAAACTGTTTTTT	CAWSVGQGGNEKLFF
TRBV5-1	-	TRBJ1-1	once	TGCGCCAGCAGCCGGACGACAGTGAACACTGAAGCTTTCTTT	CASSRTTVNTEAFF
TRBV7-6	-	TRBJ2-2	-	TGTGCCAGCAGCTTAGTGCCCGCCTTTGGCAGTAACACCGGGGAGCTGTTTTTT	CASSLVPAFGSNTGELFF
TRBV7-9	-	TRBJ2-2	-	TGTGCCAGCAGCTTAGAACGGGGATACACCGGGGAGCTGTTTTTT	CASSLERGYTGELFF
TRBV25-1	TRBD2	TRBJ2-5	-	TGTGCCAGCAGTGGGCTAGCGGGAAAAGAGACCCAGTACTTC	CASSGLAGKETQYF
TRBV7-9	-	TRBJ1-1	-	TGTGCCAGCAGCAAACAGATGAACACTGAAGCTTTCTTT	CASSKQMNTEAFF
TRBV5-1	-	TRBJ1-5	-	TGCGCCAGCAGCTTTGGGCCAGGGGCATATAGCAATCAGCCCCAGCATTTT	CASSFGPGAYSNQPQHF
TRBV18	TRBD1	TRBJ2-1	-	TGTGCCAGCTCAGATGGGACAGGGAAGAATGAGCAGTTCTTC	CASSDGTGKNEQFF
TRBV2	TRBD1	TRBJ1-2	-	TGTGCCATCACTTACAGGGGTGGGAACTATGGCTACACCTTC	CAITYRGGNYGYTF
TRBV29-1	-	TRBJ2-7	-	TGCAGCGTTGTTGAGCCGGGACATACGAGGCAGTACTTC	CSVVEPGHTRQYF
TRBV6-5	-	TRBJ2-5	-	TGTGCCAGCAGCACAGGGTGGGAGACCCAGTACTTC	CASSTGWETQYF
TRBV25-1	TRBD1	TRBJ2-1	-	TGTGCCAGCAGTGAATCCTCCGGGACAGGCTCCTACAATGAGCAGTTCTTC	CASSESSGTGSYNEQFF
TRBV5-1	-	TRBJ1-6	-	TGCGCCAGCAGCTTGGACCGGCCTGAGTCCCTCCACTTT	CASSLDRPESLHF
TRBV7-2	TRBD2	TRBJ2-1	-	TGTGCCAGCAGCTTAGCGGGACTAGCGGGGGACAATGAGCAGTTCTTC	CASSLAGLAGDNEQFF
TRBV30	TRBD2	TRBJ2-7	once	TGTGCCGCCACGGTGGCAGCGGGGGGGCGTGAGCAGTACTTC	CAATVAAGGREQYF
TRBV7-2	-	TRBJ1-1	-	TGTGCCAGCAGCTTAGTTGCAGGGAACACTGAAGCTTTCTTT	CASSLVAGNTEAFF
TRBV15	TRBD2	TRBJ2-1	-	TGTGCCACCAGCAGAGACTATACAGCGGGAGGTTCTGGCAATGAGCAGTTCTTC	CATSRDYTAGGSGNEQFF
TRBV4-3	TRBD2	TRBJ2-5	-	TGCGCCAGCAGCCAATCCGGGACTAGGGGCGAGACCCAGTACTTC	CASSQSGTRGETQYF
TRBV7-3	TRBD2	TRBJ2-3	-	TGTGCCAGCAGCCCGCGGGGGGGCCCTGGCACAGATACGCAGTATTTT	CASSPRGGPGTDTQYF
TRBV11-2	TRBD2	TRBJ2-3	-	TGTGCCAGCAGCTTAGTCCGACTCCGCGGGGGGGGTACGCAGTATTTT	CASSLVRLRGGGTQYF
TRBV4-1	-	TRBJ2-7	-	TGCGCCAGCAGCCAACGAATAACTCTACCCTACGAGCAGTACTTC	CASSQRITLPYEQYF
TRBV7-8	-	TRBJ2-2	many	TGTGCCAGCAGCGCCGAGTCCGGGGAGCTGTTTTTT	CASSAESGELFF
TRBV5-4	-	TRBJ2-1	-	TGTGCCAGCAGCCCGAGGGGGGGGCCCCTCAATGAGCAGTTCTTC	CASSPRGGPLNEQFF
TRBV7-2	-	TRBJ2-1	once	TGTGCCAGCAGCTTAGCGGCAGGAAGCCATGAGCAGTTCTTC	CASSLAAGSHEQFF
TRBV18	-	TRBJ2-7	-	TGTGCCAGCTCACCACTAGGCGACCTTTCCTACGAGCAGTACTTC	CASSPLGDLSYEQYF
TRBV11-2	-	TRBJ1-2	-	TGTGCCAGCAGCTTCCGGAACTATGGCTACACCTTC	CASSFRNYGYTF
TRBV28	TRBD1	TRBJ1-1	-	TGTGCCAGCAGTCTACAGGGGGCCGGCACTGAAGCTTTCTTT	CASSLQGAGTEAFF
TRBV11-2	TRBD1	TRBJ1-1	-	TGTGCTAGCAGCCCCTGGGACAGGCCTGAAGCTTTCTTT	CASSPWDRPEAFF
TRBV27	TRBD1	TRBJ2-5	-	TGTGCCAGCAGATTACAGGGGGCCCGAGAGACCCAGTACTTC	CASRLQGARETQYF
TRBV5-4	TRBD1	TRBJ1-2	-	TGTGCCAGCAGCTGGGGGACAGACTTCTATGGCTACACCTTC	CASSWGTDFYGYTF
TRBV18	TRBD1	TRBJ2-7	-	TGTGCCAGCTCACCGGGACAGGGGACCTGGGAGCAGTACTTC	CASSPGQGTWEQYF
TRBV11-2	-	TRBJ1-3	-	TGTGCCAGCAGCTTCGGACAAACCCTGGGAGGAAACACCATATATTTT	CASSFGQTLGGNTIYF
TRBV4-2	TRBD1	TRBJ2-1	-	TGTGCCAGCAGCCCACTGGACAGGGGAAATGAGCAGTTCTTC	CASSPLDRGNEQFF
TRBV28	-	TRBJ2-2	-	TGTGCCAGCAAGTCTCTCTCTCAGAACACCGGGGAGCTGTTTTTT	CASKSLSQNTGELFF
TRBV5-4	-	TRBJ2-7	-	TGTGCCAGCAGCTCACAGGGAATCTCCTACGAGCAGTACTTC	CASSSQGISYEQYF
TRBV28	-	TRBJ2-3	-	TGTGCCAGCAGTATGACAGCCCCAGATACGCAGTATTTT	CASSMTAPDTQYF
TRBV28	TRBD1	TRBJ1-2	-	TGTGCCAGCTATTTATCCACAGGGGGCTATGGCTACACCTTC	CASYLSTGGYGYTF
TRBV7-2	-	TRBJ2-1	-	TGTGCCAGCAGCTTAGAAAGCCCCGCGACTGGTTTAATTTACAATGAGCAGTTCTTC	CASSLESPATGLIYNEQFF
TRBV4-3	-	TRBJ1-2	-	TGCGCCAGCAGCCAAGATTATTCGTACCTCCACTATGGCTACACCTTC	CASSQDYSYLHYGYTF
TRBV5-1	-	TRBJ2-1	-	TGCGCCAGCAGCTTGGCCCCAGGGTCCGAGACCTACAATGAGCAGTTCTTC	CASSLAPGSETYNEQFF
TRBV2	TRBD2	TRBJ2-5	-	TGTGCCAGCAGTGAATCGGCAGGGAGGGTTGAGACCCAGTACTTC	CASSESAGRVETQYF
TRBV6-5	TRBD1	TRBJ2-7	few	TGTGCCAGCACATCCGGACAGGGGAGAACCTACGAGCAGTACTTC	CASTSGQGRTYEQYF
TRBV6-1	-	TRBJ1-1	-	TGTGCCAGCAGTTTTGGCATTACCTCGAACACTGAAGCTTTCTTT	CASSFGITSNTEAFF
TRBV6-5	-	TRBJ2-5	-	TGTGCCAGCAGGGACAGCCAAGAGACCCAGTACTTC	CASRDSQETQYF